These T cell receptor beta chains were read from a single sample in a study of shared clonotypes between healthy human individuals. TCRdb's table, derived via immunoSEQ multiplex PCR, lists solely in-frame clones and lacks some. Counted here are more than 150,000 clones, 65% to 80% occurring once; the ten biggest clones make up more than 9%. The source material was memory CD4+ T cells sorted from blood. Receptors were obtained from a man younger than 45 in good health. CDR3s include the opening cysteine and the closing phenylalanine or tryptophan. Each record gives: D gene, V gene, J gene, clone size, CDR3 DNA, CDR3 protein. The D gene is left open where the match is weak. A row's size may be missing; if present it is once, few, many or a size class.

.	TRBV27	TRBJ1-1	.	TGTGCCAGCAGTTTAAGGGGAGGTCAAGCTTTCTTT	CASSLRGGQAFF
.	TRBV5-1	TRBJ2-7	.	TGCGCCAGCAGCGGGACTGGGTCGGACTATACCTACGAGCAGTACTTC	CASSGTGSDYTYEQYF
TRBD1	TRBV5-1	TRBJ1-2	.	TGCGCCAGCAGCTTGGCCGGCGGAGACAGGGTATTGTCCGGCTACACCTTC	CASSLAGGDRVLSGYTF
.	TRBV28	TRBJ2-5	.	TGTGCCAGCAGTTTAGATCCAAGACGAGGGGGTTCGGAGACCCAGTACTTC	CASSLDPRRGGSETQYF
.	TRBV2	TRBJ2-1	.	TGTGCCAGCACCCCGAGGGGGCTAGCGGCCTACAATGAGCAGTTCTTC	CASTPRGLAAYNEQFF
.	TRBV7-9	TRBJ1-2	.	TGTGCCAGCAGCCTCCCCTCCTCCGGGACAACCTATGGCTACACCTTC	CASSLPSSGTTYGYTF
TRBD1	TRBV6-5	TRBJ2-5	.	TGTGCCAGCAGTTACCTGGACAGGGTAGAGACCCAGTACTTC	CASSYLDRVETQYF
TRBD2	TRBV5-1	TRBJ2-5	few	TGCGCCAGCAGCTTAAGCGGACTAGCGGGATTAGAGACCCAGTACTTC	CASSLSGLAGLETQYF
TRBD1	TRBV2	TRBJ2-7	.	TGTGCCAGCAGTTCGGACAGGGGCGCCGAGCAGTACTTC	CASSSDRGAEQYF
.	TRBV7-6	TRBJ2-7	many	TGTGCCAGCAGCTCGGGGGCAGGGTACGAGCAGTACTTC	CASSSGAGYEQYF
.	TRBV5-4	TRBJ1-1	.	TGTGCCAGCAGCTTGGCCGGCCGGGGTCGAACTGAAGCTTTCTTT	CASSLAGRGRTEAFF
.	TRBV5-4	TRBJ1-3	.	TGTGCCAGCAGCTCAAGACGCGAAGGCAGGGACGGAAACACCATATATTTT	CASSSRREGRDGNTIYF
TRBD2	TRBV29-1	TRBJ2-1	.	TGCAGCGTTGAAGCTCTCCTAGCGGGAGGCAACAATGAGCAGTTCTTC	CSVEALLAGGNNEQFF
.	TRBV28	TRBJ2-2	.	TGTGCCAGCAGTTTAGTAGCGGTCGGGGAGCTGTTTTTT	CASSLVAVGELFF
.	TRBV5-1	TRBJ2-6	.	TGCGCCCGCAGCTTGGGGGTTGGGGGTTTGGTGTCTGGGGCCAACGTCCTGACTTTC	CARSLGVGGLVSGANVLTF
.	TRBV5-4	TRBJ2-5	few	TGTGCCAGCAGCTTAGATGTCCAAGAGACCCAGTACTTC	CASSLDVQETQYF
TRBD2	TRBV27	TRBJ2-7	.	TGTGCCAGCAGTGAGGGACTACTTTCCTACGAGCAGTACTTC	CASSEGLLSYEQYF
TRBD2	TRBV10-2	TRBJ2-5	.	TGCGCCAGCAGACTTAGCGGGAGGGCCCGGGAGACCCAGTACTTC	CASRLSGRARETQYF
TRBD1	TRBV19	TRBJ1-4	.	TGTGCCAGTAGCATCGGGACAGGGATCTCGGCCGCGTTTTTT	CASSIGTGISAAFF
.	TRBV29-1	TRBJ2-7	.	TGCAGCGTTGGGGCAGCCTACGAGCAGTACTTC	CSVGAAYEQYF
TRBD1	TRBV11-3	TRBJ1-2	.	TGTGCCAGCAGCTTAGATCGGGGGCACCGGGACAGGGGCGGCTACACCTTC	CASSLDRGHRDRGGYTF
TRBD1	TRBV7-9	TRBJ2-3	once	TGTGCCAGCAGCTCCGACAAGAGGGGGCGTGCAGATACGCAGTATTTT	CASSSDKRGRADTQYF
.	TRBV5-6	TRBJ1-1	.	TGTGCCAGCAGCCCTTTGAAAGGGAGAGGGACTGAAGCTTTCTTT	CASSPLKGRGTEAFF
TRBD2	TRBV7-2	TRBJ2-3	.	TGTGCCAGCAGCTCGCGAGCGGGAGGGGCAGATACGCAGTATTTT	CASSSRAGGADTQYF
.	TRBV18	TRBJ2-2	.	TGTGCCAGCTCACCTGAAGGGGCAGGGAACACCGGGGAGCTGTTTTTT	CASSPEGAGNTGELFF
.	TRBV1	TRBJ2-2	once	TGCACCAGCAGCCAGACTAGCGGGAGAAACACCGGGGAGCTGTTTTTT	CTSSQTSGRNTGELFF
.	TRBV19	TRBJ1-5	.	TGTGCCAGTAGTACTCCCACAGGCAGGCGACTTTCTGTAAGCAATCAGCCCCAGCATTTT	CASSTPTGRRLSVSNQPQHF
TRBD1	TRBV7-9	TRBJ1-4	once	TGTGCCAGCAGCTCCGACAGGGAAGGTGAAAAACTGTTTTTT	CASSSDREGEKLFF
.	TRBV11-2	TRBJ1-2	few	TGTGCCAGCAGCCAGGCGCCGGCGTACTTTAATGGCTACACCTTC	CASSQAPAYFNGYTF
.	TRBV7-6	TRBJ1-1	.	TGTGCCAGCAGCTTGGGGAGAGCTTTCTTT	CASSLGRAFF
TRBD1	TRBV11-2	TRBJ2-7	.	TGTGCCAGCAGCTTAGGGACAGGCTCTACCTACGAGCAGTACTTC	CASSLGTGSTYEQYF
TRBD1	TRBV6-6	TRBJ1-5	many	TGTGCCAGCAGTCCCGGGACAGGTCAGCCCCAGCATTTT	CASSPGTGQPQHF
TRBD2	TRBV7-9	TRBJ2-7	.	TGTGCCAGCAGCTTACTAGCGGGAGTGAGCGACGAGCAGTACTTC	CASSLLAGVSDEQYF
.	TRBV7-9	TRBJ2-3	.	TGTGCCAGCGGACTGTGGCGGGCGACGCTTTCTAGCACAGATACGCAGTATTTT	CASGLWRATLSSTDTQYF
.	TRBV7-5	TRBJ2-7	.	TGTGTCAGCAGATGGGGTAATTTTCCCTACGAGCAGTACTTC	CVSRWGNFPYEQYF
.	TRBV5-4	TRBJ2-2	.	TGTGCCAGCAGCTCCTACCTGGGTACCGGGGAGCTGTTTTTT	CASSSYLGTGELFF
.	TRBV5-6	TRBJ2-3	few	TGTGCCAGCAGCCTGGGACTTCTTTTTCTAACTACGCAGTATTTT	CASSLGLLFLTTQYF